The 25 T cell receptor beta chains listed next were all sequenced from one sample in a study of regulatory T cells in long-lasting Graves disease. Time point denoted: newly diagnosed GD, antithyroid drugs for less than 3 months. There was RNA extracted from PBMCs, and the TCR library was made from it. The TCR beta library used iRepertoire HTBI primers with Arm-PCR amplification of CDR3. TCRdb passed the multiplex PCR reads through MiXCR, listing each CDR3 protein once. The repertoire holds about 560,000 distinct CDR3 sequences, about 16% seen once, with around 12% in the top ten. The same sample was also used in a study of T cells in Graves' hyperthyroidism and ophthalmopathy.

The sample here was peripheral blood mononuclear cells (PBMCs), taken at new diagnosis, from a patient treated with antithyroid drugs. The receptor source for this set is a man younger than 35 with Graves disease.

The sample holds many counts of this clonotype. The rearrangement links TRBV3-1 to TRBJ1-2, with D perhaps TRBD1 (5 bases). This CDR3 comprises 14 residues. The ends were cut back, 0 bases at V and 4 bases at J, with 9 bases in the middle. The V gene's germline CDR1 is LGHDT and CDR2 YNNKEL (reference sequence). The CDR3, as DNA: TGTGCCAGCAGCCAAGATGGGGGGGGCTATGGCTACACCTTC. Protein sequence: CASSQDGGGYGYTF. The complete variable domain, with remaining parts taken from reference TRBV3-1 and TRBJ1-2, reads DTAVSQTPKYLVTQMGNDKSIKCEQNLGHDTMYWYKQDSKKFLKIMFSYNNKELIINETVPNRFSPKSPDKAHLNLHINSLELGDSAVYFCASSQDGGGYGYTFGSGTRLTVV.

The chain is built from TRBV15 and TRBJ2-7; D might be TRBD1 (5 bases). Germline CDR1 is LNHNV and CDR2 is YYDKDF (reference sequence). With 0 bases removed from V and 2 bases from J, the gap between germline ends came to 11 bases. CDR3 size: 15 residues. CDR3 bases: TGTGCCACCAGCAGAGAGGGGCAGGGTCCCTACGAGCAGTACTTC. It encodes CATSREGQGPYEQYF. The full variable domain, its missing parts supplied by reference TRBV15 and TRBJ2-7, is DAMVIQNPRYQVTQFGKPVTLSCSQTLNHNVMYWYQQKSSQAPKLLFHYYDKDFNNEADTPDNFQSRRPNTSFCFLDIRSPGLGDTAMYLCATSREGQGPYEQYFGPGTRLTVT.

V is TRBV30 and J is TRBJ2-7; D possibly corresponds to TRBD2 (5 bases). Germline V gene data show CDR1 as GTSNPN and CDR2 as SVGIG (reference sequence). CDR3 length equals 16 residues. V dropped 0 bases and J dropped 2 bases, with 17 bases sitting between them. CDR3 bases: TGTGCCTGGAGTGTGGGAATTTGGGAGTCTACCTACGAGCAGTACTTC. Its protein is CAWSVGIWESTYEQYF.

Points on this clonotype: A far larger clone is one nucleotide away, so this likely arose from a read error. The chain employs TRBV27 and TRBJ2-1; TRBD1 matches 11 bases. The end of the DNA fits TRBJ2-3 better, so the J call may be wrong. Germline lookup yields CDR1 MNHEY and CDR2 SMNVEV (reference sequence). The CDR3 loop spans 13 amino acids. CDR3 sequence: CASKVGTGGTQYF. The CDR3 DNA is TGTGCCAGCAAAGTCGGGACAGGGGGTACGCAGTATTTT.

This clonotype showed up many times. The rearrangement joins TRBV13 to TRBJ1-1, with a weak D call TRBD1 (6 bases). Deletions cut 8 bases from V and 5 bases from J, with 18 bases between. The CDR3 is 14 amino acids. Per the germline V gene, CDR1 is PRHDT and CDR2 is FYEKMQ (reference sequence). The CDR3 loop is CASRVGGRRTEAFF. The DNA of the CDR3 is TGTGCCAGCCGCGTAGGGGGGCGGAGGACTGAAGCTTTCTTT.

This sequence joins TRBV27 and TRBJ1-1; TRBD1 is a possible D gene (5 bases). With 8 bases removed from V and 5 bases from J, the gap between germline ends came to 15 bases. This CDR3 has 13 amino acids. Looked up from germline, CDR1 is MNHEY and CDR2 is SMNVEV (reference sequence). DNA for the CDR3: TGTGCCAGCGGGGGAGGGATAAAGACTGAAGCTTTCTTT. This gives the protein CASGGGIKTEAFF.

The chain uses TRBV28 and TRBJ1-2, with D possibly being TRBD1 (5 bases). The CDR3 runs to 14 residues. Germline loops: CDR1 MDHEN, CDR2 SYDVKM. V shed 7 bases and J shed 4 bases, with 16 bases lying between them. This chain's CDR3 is CASTLAGGGYGYTF. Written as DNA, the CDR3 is TGTGCCAGCACCCTCGCGGGCGGGGGCTATGGCTACACCTTC.

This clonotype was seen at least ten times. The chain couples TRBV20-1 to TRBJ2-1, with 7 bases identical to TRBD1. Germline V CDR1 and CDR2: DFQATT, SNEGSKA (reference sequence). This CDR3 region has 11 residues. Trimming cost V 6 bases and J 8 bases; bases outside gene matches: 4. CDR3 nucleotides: TGCAGTGCGCCACAGGGGCATGAGCAGTTCTTC. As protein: CSAPQGHEQFF.

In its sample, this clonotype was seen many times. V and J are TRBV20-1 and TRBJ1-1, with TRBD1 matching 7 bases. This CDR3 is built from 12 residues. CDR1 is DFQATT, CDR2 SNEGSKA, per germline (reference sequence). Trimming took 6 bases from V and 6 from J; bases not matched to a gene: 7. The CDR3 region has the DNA TGCAGTGCGTCAGGGGGGGCCCCTGAAGCTTTCTTT. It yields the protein CSASGGAPEAFF.

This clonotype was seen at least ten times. CDR3: CASSLSNRLNTEAFF. CDR3 DNA sequence: TGTGCCAGCAGTTTATCAAATCGGTTGAACACTGAAGCTTTCTTT. This chain uses TRBV27 with TRBJ1-1; no clear D gene. The CDR3 length is 15 residues. The germline V gene encodes CDR1 MNHEY and CDR2 SMNVEV (reference sequence). Trimming left V 0 bases short and J 0 bases short, with 8 bases between.

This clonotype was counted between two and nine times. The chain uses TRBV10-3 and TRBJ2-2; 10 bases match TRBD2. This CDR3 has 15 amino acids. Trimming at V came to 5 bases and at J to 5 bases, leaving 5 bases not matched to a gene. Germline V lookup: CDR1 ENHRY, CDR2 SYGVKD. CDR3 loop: CAISLRAGGTGELFF. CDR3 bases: TGTGCCATCAGTCTTCGAGCGGGAGGGACCGGGGAGCTGTTTTTT.

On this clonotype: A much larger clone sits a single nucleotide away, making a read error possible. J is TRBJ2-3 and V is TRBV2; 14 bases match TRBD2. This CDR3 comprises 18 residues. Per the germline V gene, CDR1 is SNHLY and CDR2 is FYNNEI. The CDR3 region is CASRAGTSGSLSTDAQYF. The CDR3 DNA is TGTGCCAGCAGGGCCGGGACTAGCGGGAGTTTGAGCACAGATGCGCAGTATTTT.

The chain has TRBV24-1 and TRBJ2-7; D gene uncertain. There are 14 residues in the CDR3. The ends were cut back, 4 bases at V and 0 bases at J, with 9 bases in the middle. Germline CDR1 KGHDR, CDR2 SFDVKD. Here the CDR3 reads CATSDGRFSYEQYF. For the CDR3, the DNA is TGTGCCACCAGTGACGGACGGTTCTCCTACGAGCAGTACTTC.

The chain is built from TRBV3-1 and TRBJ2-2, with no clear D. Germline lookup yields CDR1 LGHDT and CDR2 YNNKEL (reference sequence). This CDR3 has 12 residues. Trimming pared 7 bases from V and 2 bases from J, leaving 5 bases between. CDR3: CASNLNTGELFF. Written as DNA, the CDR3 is TGTGCCAGCAACCTAAACACCGGGGAGCTGTTTTTT.

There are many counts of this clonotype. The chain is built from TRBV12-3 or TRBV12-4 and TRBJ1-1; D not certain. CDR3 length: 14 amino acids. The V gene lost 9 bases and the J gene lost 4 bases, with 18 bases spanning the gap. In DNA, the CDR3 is TGTGCCAGTGGAATTATGGAGTTTGGCACTGAAGCTTTCTTT. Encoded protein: CASGIMEFGTEAFF.

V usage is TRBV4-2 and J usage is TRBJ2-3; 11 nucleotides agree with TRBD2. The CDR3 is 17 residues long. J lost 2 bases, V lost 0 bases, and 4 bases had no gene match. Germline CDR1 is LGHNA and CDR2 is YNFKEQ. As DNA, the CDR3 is TGTGCCAGCAGCCAAGATTCACTAGCGGGGGTCACAGATACGCAGTATTTT. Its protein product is CASSQDSLAGVTDTQYF.

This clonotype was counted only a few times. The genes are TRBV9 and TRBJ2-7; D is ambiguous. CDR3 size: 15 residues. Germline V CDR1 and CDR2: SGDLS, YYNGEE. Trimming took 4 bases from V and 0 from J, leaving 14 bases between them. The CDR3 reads CASSPGYGSSYEQYF. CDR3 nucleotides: TGTGCCAGCAGCCCCGGCTACGGCAGCTCCTACGAGCAGTACTTC.

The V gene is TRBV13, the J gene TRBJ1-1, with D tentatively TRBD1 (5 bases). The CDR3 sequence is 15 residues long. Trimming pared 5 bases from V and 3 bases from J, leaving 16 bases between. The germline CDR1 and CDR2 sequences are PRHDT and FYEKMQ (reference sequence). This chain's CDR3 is CASSPGTPGDTEAFF. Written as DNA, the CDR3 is TGTGCCAGCAGCCCCGGGACTCCAGGAGACACTGAAGCTTTCTTT.

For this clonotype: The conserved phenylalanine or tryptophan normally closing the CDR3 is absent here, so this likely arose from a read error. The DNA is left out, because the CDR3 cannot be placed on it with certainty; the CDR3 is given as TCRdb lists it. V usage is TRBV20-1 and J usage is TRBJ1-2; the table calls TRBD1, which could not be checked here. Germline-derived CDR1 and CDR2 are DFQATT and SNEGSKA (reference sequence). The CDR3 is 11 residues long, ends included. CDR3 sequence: CSAREGTGTGI.

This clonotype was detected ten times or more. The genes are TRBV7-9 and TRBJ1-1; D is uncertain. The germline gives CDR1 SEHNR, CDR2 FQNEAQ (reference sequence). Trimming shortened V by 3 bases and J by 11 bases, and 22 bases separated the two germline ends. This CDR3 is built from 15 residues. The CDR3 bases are TGTGCCAGCAGCTTCGACGCGGAAGGACTAGGTGGGGCTTTCTTT. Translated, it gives CASSFDAEGLGGAFF.

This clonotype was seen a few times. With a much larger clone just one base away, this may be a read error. The CDR3 DNA reads TGTGCCAGCAGTGTCTTGTGCCAAGAGACCCAGTACTTC. Protein sequence: CASSVLCQETQYF. The gene calls are TRBV2 and TRBJ2-5; D unclear. CDR1 and CDR2 (germline): SNHLY, FYNNEI. The ends were cut back, 4 bases at V and 1 base at J, with 7 bases in the middle. The length of the CDR3 is 13 residues.

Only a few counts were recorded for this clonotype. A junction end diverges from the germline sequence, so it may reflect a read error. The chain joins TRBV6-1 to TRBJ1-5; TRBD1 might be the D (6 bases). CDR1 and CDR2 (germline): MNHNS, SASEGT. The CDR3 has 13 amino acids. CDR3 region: CAGRGLGNQPQHF. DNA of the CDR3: TGTGCCGGCAGGGGCTTGGGAAATCAGCCCCAGCATTTT.

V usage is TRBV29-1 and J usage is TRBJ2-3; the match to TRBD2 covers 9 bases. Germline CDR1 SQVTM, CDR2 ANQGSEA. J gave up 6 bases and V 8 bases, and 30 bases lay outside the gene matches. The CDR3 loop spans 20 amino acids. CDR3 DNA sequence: TGCAGCTCGGCCGGGGGTTTGGTAGCGGGAGAAGGGCCCCGGGTGGATACGCAGTATTTT. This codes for CSSAGGLVAGEGPRVDTQYF.

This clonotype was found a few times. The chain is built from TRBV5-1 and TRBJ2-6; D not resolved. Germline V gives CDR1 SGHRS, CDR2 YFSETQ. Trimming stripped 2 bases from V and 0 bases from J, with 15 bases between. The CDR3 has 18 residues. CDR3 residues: CASSFDRAQDSGANVLTF. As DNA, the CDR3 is TGCGCCAGCAGCTTTGACCGAGCCCAAGACTCTGGGGCCAACGTCCTGACTTTC.

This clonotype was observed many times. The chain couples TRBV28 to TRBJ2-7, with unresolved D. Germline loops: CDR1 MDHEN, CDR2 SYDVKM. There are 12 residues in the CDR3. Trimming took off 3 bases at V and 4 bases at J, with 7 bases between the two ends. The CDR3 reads CASSFLMYEQYF. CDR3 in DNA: TGTGCCAGCAGTTTCCTAATGTACGAGCAGTACTTC. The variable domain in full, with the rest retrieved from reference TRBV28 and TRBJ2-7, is DVKVTQSSRYLVKRTGEKVFLECVQDMDHENMFWYRQDPGLGLRLIYFSYDVKMKEKGDIPEGYSVSREKKERFSLILESASTNQTSMYLCASSFLMYEQYFGPGTRLTVT.